These T cell receptor beta chains were read from a single sample in a study of blood T cell repertoires in COVID-19. The data were produced by immunoSEQ multiplex PCR, yet TCRdb's version contains in-frame clones alone and is incomplete. The sample yields about 200,000 clones, over 75% seen once. Sequenced: peripheral blood. The receptors here all came from a woman between 65 and 79 years old with COVID-19, enrolled during active disease. CDR3s include the opening cysteine and the closing phenylalanine or tryptophan. A D gene is named only where the DNA matches it firmly. For some rows the clone size is stated as once, few or many, or as a class when expanded; others skip it.

clone size	J gene	V gene	D gene	CDR3 protein	CDR3 DNA
-	TRBJ1-3	TRBV19	TRBD1	CASSPTRQGERRNTIYF	TGTGCCAGTAGCCCCACGAGACAGGGGGAGAGGAGAAACACCATATATTTT
-	TRBJ2-7	TRBV29-1	-	CSVPGEPWGEQYF	TGCAGCGTGCCGGGGGAGCCGTGGGGCGAGCAGTACTTC
-	TRBJ2-3	TRBV7-9	TRBD1	CASSRGTGWPDTQYF	TGTGCCAGCAGCCGCGGGACAGGGTGGCCAGATACGCAGTATTTT
-	TRBJ1-1	TRBV5-1	-	CASSPRRDAGTEAFF	TGCGCCAGCAGCCCCCGTAGGGACGCGGGGACTGAAGCTTTCTTT
-	TRBJ2-1	TRBV12-5	TRBD2	CASGLVTSGRVGNEQFF	TGTGCTAGTGGTTTGGTAACTAGCGGGAGGGTAGGTAATGAGCAGTTCTTC
-	TRBJ1-2	TRBV19	-	CASRYAGIPNYGYTF	TGTGCCAGTAGATATGCAGGGATCCCCAACTATGGCTACACCTTC
-	TRBJ2-7	TRBV6-5	TRBD2	CASTRAGSGEQYF	TGTGCCAGCACCCGAGCGGGATCAGGAGAGCAGTACTTC
-	TRBJ1-5	TRBV2	-	CASHNGPSYSNQPQHF	TGTGCCAGCCACAATGGGCCCTCATATAGCAATCAGCCCCAGCATTTT
few	TRBJ2-5	TRBV7-7	TRBD2	CASSLSGLAGGETQYF	TGTGCTAGCAGCCTCTCCGGACTAGCGGGAGGGGAGACCCAGTACTTC
-	TRBJ2-2	TRBV24-1	TRBD2	CATSQSGAGALNGELFF	TGTGCCACCAGCCAGTCGGGTGCGGGAGCATTAAACGGGGAGCTGTTTTTT
-	TRBJ2-2	TRBV19	-	CASKMQGRFAGELFF	TGTGCCAGTAAGATGCAGGGAAGGTTTGCCGGGGAGCTGTTTTTT
-	TRBJ2-1	TRBV6-5	-	CASSKPRSSYNEQFF	TGTGCCAGCAGTAAACCTCGGAGCTCCTACAATGAGCAGTTCTTC
-	TRBJ1-1	TRBV9	TRBD1	CASSTTGGSTEAFF	TGTGCCAGCAGCACCACAGGGGGCAGCACTGAAGCTTTCTTT
-	TRBJ2-7	TRBV6-5	TRBD1	CASSPRGQGAREQYF	TGTGCCAGCAGCCCCCGGGGACAGGGGGCGCGTGAGCAGTACTTC
-	TRBJ2-1	TRBV7-9	TRBD1	CASSSDRGPWDEQFF	TGTGCCAGCAGCTCCGACAGGGGTCCATGGGATGAGCAGTTCTTC
-	TRBJ1-4	TRBV18	-	CASSPQQGSDEKLFF	TGTGCCAGCTCACCACAGCAGGGAAGTGATGAAAAACTGTTTTTT
-	TRBJ1-3	TRBV5-6	-	CASSLVTLRGAGNTIYF	TGTGCCAGCAGCTTGGTCACCCTCAGGGGTGCTGGAAACACCATATATTTT
-	TRBJ1-2	TRBV6-1	-	CASSQDLRRPGGGYTF	TGTGCCAGCAGTCAAGACCTGCGACGCCCGGGGGGTGGCTACACCTTC
-	TRBJ2-5	TRBV19	TRBD1	CASSGTGGETQYF	TGTGCCAGTAGTGGGACAGGCGGAGAGACCCAGTACTTC
-	TRBJ2-1	TRBV29-1	TRBD1	CSVARQGYYNEQFF	TGCAGCGTTGCCCGACAGGGGTATTACAATGAGCAGTTCTTC
-	TRBJ1-6	TRBV6-6	TRBD1	CASSIEDRGSSPLHF	TGTGCCAGCAGCATCGAGGACAGGGGTAGTTCACCCCTCCACTTT
-	TRBJ1-5	TRBV5-4	TRBD1	CASSLGGQGTQPQHF	TGTGCCAGCAGCTTGGGGGGACAGGGCACTCAGCCCCAGCATTTT
-	TRBJ2-7	TRBV5-4	TRBD2	CASSLGVAGGPGYEQYF	TGTGCCAGCAGCCTGGGGGTGGCGGGAGGGCCGGGGTACGAGCAGTACTTC
-	TRBJ1-1	TRBV5-6	-	CASSLGAGLDTEAFF	TGTGCCAGCAGCTTGGGGGCAGGGTTGGACACTGAAGCTTTCTTT
-	TRBJ1-2	TRBV5-1	TRBD1	CASSLTGDHYGYTF	TGCGCCAGCAGCTTGACAGGGGATCACTATGGCTACACCTTC
once	TRBJ2-3	TRBV5-1	TRBD1	CASSLGTGTGETDTQYF	TGCGCCAGCAGCCTGGGCACAGGGACAGGGGAGACAGATACGCAGTATTTT
-	TRBJ1-4	TRBV3-1/TRBV3-2	TRBD1	CASSPREGAANEKLFF	TGTGCCAGCAGCCCCCGGGAGGGGGCAGCTAATGAAAAACTGTTTTTT
-	TRBJ1-1	TRBV23-1	TRBD1	CARTGGAGTTEAFF	TGCGCCAGGACAGGGGGCGCCGGAACAACTGAAGCTTTCTTT
-	TRBJ1-1	TRBV7-9	-	CASSLDAGVKNTEAFF	TGTGCCAGCAGCTTAGACGCCGGGGTAAAGAACACTGAAGCTTTCTTT
-	TRBJ2-7	TRBV12-5	TRBD1	CASGSGTEKEQYF	TGTGCTAGTGGTTCCGGGACAGAGAAAGAGCAGTACTTC
-	TRBJ1-2	TRBV7-2	-	CASSADRYNYGYTF	TGTGCCAGCAGCGCCGACAGGTATAACTATGGCTACACCTTC
-	TRBJ2-1	TRBV5-4	TRBD1	CASSFGTGGYNEQFF	TGTGCCAGCAGCTTCGGGACAGGGGGTTACAATGAGCAGTTCTTC
-	TRBJ1-2	TRBV6-5	TRBD1	CASSYTGTVNYGYTF	TGTGCCAGCAGTTACACGGGGACAGTCAACTATGGCTACACCTTC
-	TRBJ2-7	TRBV7-2	-	CASSLESSGAYEQYF	TGTGCCAGCAGCTTGGAGTCGTCGGGTGCATACGAGCAGTACTTC
-	TRBJ2-7	TRBV7-9	-	CASSLSSRRAYEQYF	TGTGCCAGCAGCCTCTCCTCACGACGGGCCTACGAGCAGTACTTC
-	TRBJ2-1	TRBV5-1	TRBD2	CASTFGLAGVAEQFF	TGCGCCAGCACCTTCGGACTAGCGGGAGTCGCTGAGCAGTTCTTC
few	TRBJ1-4	TRBV7-9	-	CASRPWGGANEKLFF	TGTGCCAGCAGACCATGGGGGGGCGCGAATGAAAAACTGTTTTTT
-	TRBJ1-4	TRBV13	TRBD1	CASSSGTGAEKLFF	TGTGCCAGCAGCTCCGGGACAGGGGCCGAAAAACTGTTTTTT
-	TRBJ2-1	TRBV19	TRBD2	CASSSLAGGWDYNEQFF	TGTGCCAGTAGTTCCCTAGCGGGGGGTTGGGACTACAATGAGCAGTTCTTC
-	TRBJ2-2	TRBV18	-	CASSPNRRGNTGELFF	TGTGCCAGCTCACCAAATCGCAGGGGGAACACCGGGGAGCTGTTTTTT
-	TRBJ1-2	TRBV19	TRBD1	CASSDGTGGVDYGYTF	TGTGCCAGTAGTGACGGGACAGGTGGAGTTGACTATGGCTACACCTTC
-	TRBJ2-3	TRBV7-2	TRBD2	CASSLYLAGGPTDTQYF	TGTGCCAGCAGCTTATACCTAGCGGGGGGGCCTACAGATACGCAGTATTTT
-	TRBJ1-2	TRBV19	-	CASSMGDANYGYTF	TGTGCCAGTAGTATGGGAGATGCCAACTATGGCTACACCTTC
-	TRBJ2-5	TRBV4-2	TRBD2	CASSSSGVQETQYF	TGTGCCAGCAGTTCTAGCGGAGTACAAGAGACCCAGTACTTC
-	TRBJ1-2	TRBV11-2	TRBD1	CASSPPGQFFSNYGYTF	TGTGCCAGCAGCCCGCCGGGACAGTTCTTCTCTAACTATGGCTACACCTTC
-	TRBJ1-2	TRBV7-8	TRBD1	CASSRDRANYGYTF	TGTGCCAGCAGCCGAGACAGGGCGAACTATGGCTACACCTTC
-	TRBJ1-4	TRBV19	TRBD1	CASSHRDRGATNEKLFF	TGTGCCAGTAGTCACCGGGACAGGGGCGCAACTAATGAAAAACTGTTTTTT
-	TRBJ2-3	TRBV5-8	TRBD1	CASSLTGGPTDTQYF	TGTGCCAGCAGCCTAACAGGGGGACCCACAGATACGCAGTATTTT
-	TRBJ1-5	TRBV7-2	-	CASSARERGGNQPQHF	TGTGCCAGCAGCGCACGGGAGAGAGGGGGCAATCAGCCCCAGCATTTT
-	TRBJ2-5	TRBV7-2	TRBD2	CASSLGTSGAGNQETQYF	TGTGCCAGCAGTCTCGGGACTAGCGGGGCGGGAAACCAAGAGACCCAGTACTTC
-	TRBJ1-6	TRBV6-6	TRBD1	CASSLQGASNSYNSPLHF	TGTGCCAGCAGTCTTCAGGGGGCGTCAAACTCCTATAATTCACCCCTCCACTTT
-	TRBJ2-1	TRBV19	TRBD2	CASSIGTSGGEYNEQFF	TGTGCCAGTAGTATTGGGACTAGCGGGGGAGAATACAATGAGCAGTTCTTC
-	TRBJ2-2	TRBV30	TRBD2	CAWRVLAGVPGELFF	TGTGCCTGGAGAGTTCTGGCGGGAGTCCCCGGGGAGCTGTTTTTT